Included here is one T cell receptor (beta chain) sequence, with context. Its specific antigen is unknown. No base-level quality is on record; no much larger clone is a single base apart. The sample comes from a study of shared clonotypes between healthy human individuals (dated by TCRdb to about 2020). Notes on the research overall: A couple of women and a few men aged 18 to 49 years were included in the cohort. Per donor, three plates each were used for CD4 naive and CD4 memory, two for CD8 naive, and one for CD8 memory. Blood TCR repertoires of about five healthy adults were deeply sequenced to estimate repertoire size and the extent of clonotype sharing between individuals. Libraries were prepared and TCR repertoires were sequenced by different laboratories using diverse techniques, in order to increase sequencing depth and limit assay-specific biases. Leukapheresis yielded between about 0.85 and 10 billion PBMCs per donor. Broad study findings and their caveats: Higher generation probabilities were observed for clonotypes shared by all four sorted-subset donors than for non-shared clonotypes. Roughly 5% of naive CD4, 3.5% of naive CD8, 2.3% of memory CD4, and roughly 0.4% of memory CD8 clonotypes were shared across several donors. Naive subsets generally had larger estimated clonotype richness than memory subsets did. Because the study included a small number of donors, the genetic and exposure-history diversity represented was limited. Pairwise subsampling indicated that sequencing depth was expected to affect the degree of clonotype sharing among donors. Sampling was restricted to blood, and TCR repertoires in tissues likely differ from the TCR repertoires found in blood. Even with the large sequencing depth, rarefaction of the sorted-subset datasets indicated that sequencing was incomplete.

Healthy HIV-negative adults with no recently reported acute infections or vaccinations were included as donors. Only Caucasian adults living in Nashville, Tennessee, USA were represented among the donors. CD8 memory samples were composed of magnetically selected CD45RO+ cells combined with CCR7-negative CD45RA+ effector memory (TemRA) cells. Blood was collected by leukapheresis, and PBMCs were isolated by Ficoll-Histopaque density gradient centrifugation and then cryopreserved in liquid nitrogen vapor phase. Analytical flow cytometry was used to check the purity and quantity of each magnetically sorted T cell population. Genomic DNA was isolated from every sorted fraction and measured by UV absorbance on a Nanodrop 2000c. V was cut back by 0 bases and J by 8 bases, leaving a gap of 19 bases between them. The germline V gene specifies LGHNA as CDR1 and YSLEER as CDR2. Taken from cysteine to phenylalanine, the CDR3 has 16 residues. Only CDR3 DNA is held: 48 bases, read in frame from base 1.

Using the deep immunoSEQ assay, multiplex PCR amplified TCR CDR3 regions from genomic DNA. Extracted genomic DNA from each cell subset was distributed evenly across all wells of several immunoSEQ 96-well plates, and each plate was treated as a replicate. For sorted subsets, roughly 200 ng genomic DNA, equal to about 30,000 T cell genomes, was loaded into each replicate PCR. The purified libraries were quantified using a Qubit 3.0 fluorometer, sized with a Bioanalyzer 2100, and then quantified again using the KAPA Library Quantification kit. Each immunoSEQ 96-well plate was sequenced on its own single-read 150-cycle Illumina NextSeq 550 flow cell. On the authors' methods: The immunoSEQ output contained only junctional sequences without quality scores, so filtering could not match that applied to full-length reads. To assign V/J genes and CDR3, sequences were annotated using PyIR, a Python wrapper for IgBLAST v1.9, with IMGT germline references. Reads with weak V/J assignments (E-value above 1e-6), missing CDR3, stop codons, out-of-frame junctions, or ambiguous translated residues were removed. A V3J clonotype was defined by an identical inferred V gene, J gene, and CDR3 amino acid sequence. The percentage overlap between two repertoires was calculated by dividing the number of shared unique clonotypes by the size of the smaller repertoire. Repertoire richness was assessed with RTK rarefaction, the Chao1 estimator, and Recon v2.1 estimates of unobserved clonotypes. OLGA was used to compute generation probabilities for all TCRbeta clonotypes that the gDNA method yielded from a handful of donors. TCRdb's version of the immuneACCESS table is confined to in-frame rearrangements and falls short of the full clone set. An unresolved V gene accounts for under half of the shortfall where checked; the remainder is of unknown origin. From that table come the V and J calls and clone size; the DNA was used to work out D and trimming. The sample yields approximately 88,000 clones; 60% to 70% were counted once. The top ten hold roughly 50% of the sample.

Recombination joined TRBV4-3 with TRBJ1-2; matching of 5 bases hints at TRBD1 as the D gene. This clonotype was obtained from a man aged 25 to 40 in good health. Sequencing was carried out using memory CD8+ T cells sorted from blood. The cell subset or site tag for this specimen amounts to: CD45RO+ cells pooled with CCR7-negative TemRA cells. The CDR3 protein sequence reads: CASSQDGARSPRGYTF. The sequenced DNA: TGCGCCAGCAGCCAAGATGGGGCGCGGAGCCCAAGAGGCTACACCTTC.